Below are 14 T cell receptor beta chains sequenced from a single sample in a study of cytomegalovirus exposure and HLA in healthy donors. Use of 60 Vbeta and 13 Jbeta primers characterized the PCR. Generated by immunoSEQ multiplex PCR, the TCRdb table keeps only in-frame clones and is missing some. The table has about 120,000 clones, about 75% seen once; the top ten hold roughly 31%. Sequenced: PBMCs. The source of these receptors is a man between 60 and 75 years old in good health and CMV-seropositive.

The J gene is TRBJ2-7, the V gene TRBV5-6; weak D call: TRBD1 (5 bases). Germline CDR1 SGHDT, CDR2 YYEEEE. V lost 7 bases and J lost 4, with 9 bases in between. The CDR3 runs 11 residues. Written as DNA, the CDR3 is TGTGCCAGCCCTGGGGCGTACGAGCAGTACTTC. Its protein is CASPGAYEQYF.

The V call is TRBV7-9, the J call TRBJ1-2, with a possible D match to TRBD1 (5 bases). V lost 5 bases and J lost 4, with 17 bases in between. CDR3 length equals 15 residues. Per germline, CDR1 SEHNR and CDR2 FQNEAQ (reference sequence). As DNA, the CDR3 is TGTGCCAGCAGCCCAGCGGGGGGAAGAAGCTATGGCTACACCTTC. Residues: CASSPAGGRSYGYTF.

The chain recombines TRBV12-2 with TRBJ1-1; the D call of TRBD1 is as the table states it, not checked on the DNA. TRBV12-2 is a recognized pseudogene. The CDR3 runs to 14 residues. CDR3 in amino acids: CASRSGQPNTEAFF. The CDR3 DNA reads TGTGCAAGTCGCTCCGGACAACCGAACACTGAAGCTTTCTTT.

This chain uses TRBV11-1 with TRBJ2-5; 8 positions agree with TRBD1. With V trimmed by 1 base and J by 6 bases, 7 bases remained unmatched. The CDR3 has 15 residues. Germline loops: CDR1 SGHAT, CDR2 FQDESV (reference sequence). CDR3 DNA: TGTGCCAGCAGCTTAGGCTCGACAGGGGTGAAGACCCAGTACTTC. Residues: CASSLGSTGVKTQYF.

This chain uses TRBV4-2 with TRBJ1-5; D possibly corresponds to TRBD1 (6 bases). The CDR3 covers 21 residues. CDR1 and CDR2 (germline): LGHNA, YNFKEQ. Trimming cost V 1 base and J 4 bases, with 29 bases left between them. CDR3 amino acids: CASSQVWHDFGGGGINQPQHF. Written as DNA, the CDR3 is TGTGCCAGCAGCCAAGTATGGCACGATTTCGGGGGAGGGGGGATTAATCAGCCCCAGCATTTT.

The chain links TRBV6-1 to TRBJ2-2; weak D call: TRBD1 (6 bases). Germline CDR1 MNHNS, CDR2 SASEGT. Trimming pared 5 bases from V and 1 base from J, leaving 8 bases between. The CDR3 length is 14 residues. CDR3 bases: TGTGCCAGCAGTAGGGGACAGAACACCGGGGAGCTGTTTTTT. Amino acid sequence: CASSRGQNTGELFF.

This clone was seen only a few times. CDR3 DNA sequence: TGTGCCAGCAGTTACTCCGGGACTAGCGCGACCTACGAGCAGTACTTC. It codes for CASSYSGTSATYEQYF. The V gene is TRBV6-6, the J gene TRBJ2-7, with 10 nucleotides matching TRBD2. Germline loops: CDR1 MNHNY, CDR2 SVGAGI (reference sequence). The CDR3 totals 16 residues. The ends lost 0 bases at V and 2 bases at J; junction bases unmatched: 4.

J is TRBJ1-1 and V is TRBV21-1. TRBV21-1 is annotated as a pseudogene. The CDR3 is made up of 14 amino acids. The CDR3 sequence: CASSKGGGGTEAFF. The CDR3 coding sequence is TGTGCCAGCAGCAAGGGGGGGGGAGGCACTGAAGCTTTCTTT.

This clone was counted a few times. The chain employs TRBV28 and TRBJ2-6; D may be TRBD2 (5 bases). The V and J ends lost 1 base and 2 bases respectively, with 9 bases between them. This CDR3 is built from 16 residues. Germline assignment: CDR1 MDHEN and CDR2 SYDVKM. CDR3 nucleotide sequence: TGTGCCAGCAGTTTATCCCGGGGAGCTGGGGCCAACGTCCTGACTTTC. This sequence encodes CASSLSRGAGANVLTF.

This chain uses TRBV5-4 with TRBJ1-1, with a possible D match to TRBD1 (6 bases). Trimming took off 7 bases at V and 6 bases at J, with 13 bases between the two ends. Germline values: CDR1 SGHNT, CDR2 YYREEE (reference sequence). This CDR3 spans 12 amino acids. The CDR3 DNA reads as TGTGCCAGCCTTACAGGGAAGTCTGAAGCTTTCTTT. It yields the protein CASLTGKSEAFF. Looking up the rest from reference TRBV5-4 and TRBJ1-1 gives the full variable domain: ETGVTQSPTHLIKTRGQQVTLRCSSQSGHNTVSWYQQALGQGPQFIFQYYREEENGRGNFPPRFSGLQFPNYSSELNVNALELDDSALYLCASLTGKSEAFFGQGTRLTVV.

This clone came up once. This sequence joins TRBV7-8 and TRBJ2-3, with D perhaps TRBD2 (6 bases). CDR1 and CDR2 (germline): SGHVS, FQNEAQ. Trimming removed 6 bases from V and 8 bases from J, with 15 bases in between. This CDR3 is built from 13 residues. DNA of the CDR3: TGTGCCAGCAGGACTACTAGCTCGGGTACGCAGTATTTT. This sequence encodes CASRTTSSGTQYF.

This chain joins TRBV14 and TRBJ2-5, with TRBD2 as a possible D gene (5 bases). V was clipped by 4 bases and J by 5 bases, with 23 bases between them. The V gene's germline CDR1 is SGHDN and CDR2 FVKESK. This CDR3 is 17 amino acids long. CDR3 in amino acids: CASSRVPQRSSRETQYF. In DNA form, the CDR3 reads TGTGCCAGCAGCCGGGTACCTCAGCGGTCCTCTAGGGAGACCCAGTACTTC.

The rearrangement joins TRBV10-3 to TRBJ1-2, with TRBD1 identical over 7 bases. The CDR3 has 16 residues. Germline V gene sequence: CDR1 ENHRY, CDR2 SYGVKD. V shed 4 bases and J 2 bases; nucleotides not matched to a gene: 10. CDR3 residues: CAISGNNRGRNYGYTF. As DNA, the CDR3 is TGTGCCATCAGTGGAAACAACAGGGGAAGAAACTATGGCTACACCTTC.

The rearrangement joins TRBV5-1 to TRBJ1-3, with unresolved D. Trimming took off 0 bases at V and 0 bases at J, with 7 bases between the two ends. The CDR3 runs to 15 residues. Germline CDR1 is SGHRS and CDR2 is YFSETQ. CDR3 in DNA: TGCGCCAGCAGCTTGGAAGCGGTCTCTGGAAACACCATATATTTT. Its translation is CASSLEAVSGNTIYF.